Each of the 8 T cell receptor beta chains below was sequenced from the same sample in a study of technical replicates of blood from several donors. Profiled with immunoSEQ multiplex PCR; TCRdb holds only in-frame clones, not every one. The sample holds 56,000 or so clones; 90% to 95% are singletons and the top ten take about 3%. Input material: PBMCs. These receptors all stem from a human donor in good health. Some clones in this sample may be carry-over from other donors' samples.

This chain links TRBV7-2 with TRBJ2-3; 9 nucleotides agree with TRBD2. Germline V gene lookup returns CDR1 SGHTA and CDR2 FQGNSA. V was pared by 3 bases and J by 5 bases, with 18 bases of the junction left unmatched. This CDR3 contains 19 residues. Written as DNA, the CDR3 is TGTGCCAGCAGCTTGGCGCTTACAGGGCGCCTAGCGGGGAAAGATACGCAGTATTTT. Protein sequence: CASSLALTGRLAGKDTQYF.

V is TRBV25-1 and J is TRBJ2-3; D is ambiguous. CDR1 and CDR2 from the germline V gene are MGHDK and SYGVNS. The V end was cut by 1 base, the J end by 0 bases, with 5 bases between. The CDR3 is made up of 14 amino acids. The CDR3 spells CASSESLSTDTQYF. The CDR3 nucleotides are TGTGCCAGCAGTGAATCTCTCAGCACAGATACGCAGTATTTT.

The J gene is TRBJ1-1, the V gene TRBV19, with D hard to call. The germline gives CDR1 LNHDA, CDR2 SQIVND (reference sequence). The CDR3 totals 11 residues. Trimming pared 6 bases from V and 5 bases from J, leaving 7 bases between. Here the CDR3 reads CASRGRTEAFF. CDR3 nucleotides: TGTGCCAGTAGGGGGAGAACTGAAGCTTTCTTT.

The rearrangement links TRBV5-5 to TRBJ1-2; no firm D call. V lost 0 bases and J 0 bases, leaving 3 bases between the germline ends. Germline V CDR1 and CDR2: SGHKS, YYEKEE (reference sequence). CDR3 length equals 13 residues. CDR3 nucleotides: TGTGCCAGCAGCTTGGGAGCTAACTATGGCTACACCTTC. Translating it yields CASSLGANYGYTF.

The V gene is TRBV5-1, the J gene TRBJ1-6, with 11 bases identical to TRBD1. The CDR3 is made up of 14 amino acids. Trimming removed 4 bases from V and 10 bases from J; junction bases left unmatched: 4. Per germline, CDR1 SGHRS and CDR2 YFSETQ. The CDR3 here is CASSAGTGGSPLHF. In DNA, the CDR3 is TGCGCCAGCAGCGCGGGGACAGGGGGATCACCCCTCCACTTT.

This chain joins TRBV6-6 and TRBJ2-7, with 7 bases aligning to TRBD2. This CDR3 is built from 15 residues. Germline CDR1 MNHNY, CDR2 SVGAGI (reference sequence). The V and J ends lost 6 bases and 1 base, in that order; junction bases with no gene match: 9. The chain's CDR3 is CASSSSTSWSYEQYF. DNA of the CDR3: TGTGCCAGCAGCTCTTCGACTAGCTGGTCCTACGAGCAGTACTTC.

The chain uses TRBV5-1 and TRBJ1-6; D unresolved. Trimming left V 5 bases short and J 11 bases short, with 17 bases between. Germline V gives CDR1 SGHRS, CDR2 YFSETQ. The CDR3 covers 14 residues. Here the CDR3 DNA reads TGCGCCAGCAGACTTGAGGGAAATTTCGCACCCCTCCACTTT. Amino acids: CASRLEGNFAPLHF.

The J gene is TRBJ1-1, the V gene TRBV6-1, with TRBD1 identical over 8 bases. J was trimmed by 4 bases and V by 3 bases; bases with no gene match: 7. The V gene's germline CDR1 is MNHNS and CDR2 SASEGT. CDR3 size: 15 residues. The CDR3 DNA is TGTGCCAGCAGTGACGCAGGGGGCGCCTCCACTGAAGCTTTCTTT. It yields the protein CASSDAGGASTEAFF.